These T cell receptor beta chains were read from a single sample in a study of T cell repertoires in aging, cancer and after chemotherapy. A single record per CDR3 protein comes from TCRdb applying MiXCR to the multiplex PCR reads. The sample gives 4,000 to 5,000 distinct CDR3 sequences, about 40% of which show up once; roughly three fifths is in the top ten. Sequencing was done on a sample of blood. These TCRs come from a human donor with a solid tumor. Each CDR3 is given with its conserved first and last residue. The order of the fields is clone size, D gene, J gene, V gene, CDR3 protein, CDR3 DNA. D genes are given only for firm matches. Expanded clones get a size class; other rows say once, few or many, or leave the size out.

clone_size: .
d_call: .
j_call: TRBJ2-2
v_call: TRBV14
cdr3_aa: CASSWTRTGELFF
cdr3_nt: TGTGCCAGCTCATGGACGAGAACCGGGGAGCTGTTTTTT

clone_size: few
d_call: .
j_call: TRBJ1-1
v_call: TRBV27
cdr3_aa: CASSLLPNTEAFF
cdr3_nt: TGTGCCAGCAGTTTACTACCAAACACTGAAGCTTTCTTT

clone_size: few
d_call: TRBD2
j_call: TRBJ2-3
v_call: TRBV20-1
cdr3_aa: CSARDLAGAADTQYF
cdr3_nt: TGCAGTGCTAGAGATTTAGCGGGAGCAGCAGATACGCAGTATTTT

clone_size: few
d_call: TRBD1
j_call: TRBJ1-6
v_call: TRBV18
cdr3_aa: CASSPRQGTDSPLHF
cdr3_nt: TGTGCCAGCTCACCCCGACAGGGGACGGATTCACCCCTCCACTTT

clone_size: .
d_call: TRBD1
j_call: TRBJ2-1
v_call: TRBV11-1
cdr3_aa: CASSLGQRYNEQFF
cdr3_nt: TGTGCCAGCAGCTTGGGACAGAGATACAATGAGCAGTTCTTC

clone_size: .
d_call: TRBD2
j_call: TRBJ2-5
v_call: TRBV28
cdr3_aa: CASSTRWVVAGAATQYF
cdr3_nt: TGTGCCAGCAGTACGCGGTGGGTAGTAGCGGGGGCAGCGACCCAGTACTTC

clone_size: .
d_call: .
j_call: TRBJ2-4
v_call: TRBV12-3/TRBV12-4
cdr3_aa: CASSLVIWRMYEAKNIQYF
cdr3_nt: TGTGCCAGCAGTTTAGTAATCTGGCGGATGTACGAGGCCAAAAACATTCAGTACTTC

clone_size: few
d_call: .
j_call: TRBJ2-7
v_call: TRBV6-1
cdr3_aa: CASSILGYEQYF
cdr3_nt: TGTGCCAGCAGTATACTGGGCTACGAGCAATACTTC

clone_size: .
d_call: .
j_call: TRBJ2-1
v_call: TRBV7-3
cdr3_aa: CASSLASGRWMGNEQFF
cdr3_nt: TGTGCCAGCAGCTTAGCATCGGGGCGGTGGATGGGCAATGAGCAGTTCTTC

clone_size: .
d_call: TRBD1
j_call: TRBJ2-1
v_call: TRBV20-1
cdr3_aa: CSARGQANEQFF
cdr3_nt: TGCAGTGCAAGGGGACAGGCCAATGAGCAGTTCTTC

clone_size: once
d_call: .
j_call: TRBJ1-2
v_call: TRBV27
cdr3_aa: CASSFFAGSYGYTF
cdr3_nt: TGTGCCAGCAGTTTCTTCGCAGGCTCCTATGGCTACACCTTC

clone_size: few
d_call: TRBD2
j_call: TRBJ2-1
v_call: TRBV6-5
cdr3_aa: CASRTSGGIVNEQFF
cdr3_nt: TGTGCCAGCAGGACTAGCGGGGGGATTGTCAATGAGCAGTTCTTC

clone_size: .
d_call: .
j_call: TRBJ1-4
v_call: TRBV19
cdr3_aa: CASSIQDPRWGEKLFF
cdr3_nt: TGTGCCAGTAGTATTCAGGACCCCCGCTGGGGTGAAAAACTGTTTTTT